The text below deals with one T cell receptor (beta chain). Some clones are missing from TCRdb's copy, which holds only in-frame ones; the method was immunoSEQ multiplex PCR. The sample records around 39,000 clones, about 86% being singletons. This sample stems from a study of blood T cell repertoires in COVID-19. The V and J ends lost 5 bases and 7 bases respectively, with 18 bases between them. CDR3 length: 15 amino acids. Per germline, CDR1 SGHTA and CDR2 FQGNSA. V usage is TRBV7-2 and J usage is TRBJ2-1; no clear D gene. The TCR was taken from a man aged 35 to 55 with active COVID-19. Sample: peripheral blood. In nucleotides, the CDR3 is TGTGCCAGCAGCCTAGGCCCCGTTACATTGAATGAGCAGTTCTTC. Translating it yields CASSLGPVTLNEQFF. The complete variable domain, with remaining parts taken from reference TRBV7-2 and TRBJ2-1, reads GAGVSQSPSNKVTEKGKDVELRCDPISGHTALYWYRQSLGQGLEFLIYFQGNSAPDKSGLPSDRFSAERTGGSVSTLTIQRTQQEDSAVYLCASSLGPVTLNEQFFGPGTRLTVL.